These 15 T cell receptor beta chains came from one sample sequenced in a study of T cell responses to AZD1222 COVID-19 vaccine. This table comes from immunoSEQ multiplex PCR, and its TCRdb copy is limited to in-frame clones, with some not included. The data contain 150,000 to 200,000 clones, about 90% of them singletons. The sample here was peripheral blood, taken on day 0 of MenACWY control vaccination. The receptors originated from an adult in good health.

This chain joins TRBV6-5 and TRBJ2-1; 7 bases are shared with TRBD1. The J segment lost 5 bases and the V segment lost 0 bases, leaving 4 bases of the junction unmatched. This CDR3 has 15 residues. CDR1 is MNHEY, CDR2 SVGAGI, per germline. For the CDR3, the DNA is TGTGCCAGCAGTTACTCAAGGGACAGAAACAATGAGCAGTTCTTC. The encoded protein is CASSYSRDRNNEQFF.

J is TRBJ2-7 and V is TRBV7-3; 9 bases agree with TRBD1. This CDR3 is 14 amino acids long. The V gene end was trimmed by 5 bases and the J gene end by 2 bases; junction bases not matched to a gene: 4. In germline, CDR1 is SGHTA, CDR2 FQGTGA. Written as DNA, the CDR3 is TGTGCCAGCAGCCCCGGGACAGGGCCCTACGAGCAGTACTTC. Translating gives CASSPGTGPYEQYF.

The V call is TRBV19, the J call TRBJ2-7; D might be TRBD1 (6 bases). This CDR3 region has 14 residues. Germline-derived CDR1 and CDR2 are LNHDA and SQIVND (reference sequence). The ends were cut back, 5 bases at V and 6 bases at J, with 17 bases in the middle. CDR3 sequence: CASSLVARGGEQYF. As DNA, the CDR3 is TGTGCCAGTAGTTTAGTGGCCAGAGGGGGCGAGCAGTACTTC.

The chain employs TRBV4-3 and TRBJ1-1, with D unclear. Deletions cut 1 base from V and 2 bases from J, with 2 bases between. Per the germline V gene, CDR1 is LGHNA and CDR2 is YSLEER. This CDR3 is built from 12 residues. This CDR3 reads CASSQGNTEAFF. In DNA, the CDR3 is TGCGCCAGCAGCCAAGGCAACACTGAAGCTTTCTTT.

The rearrangement links TRBV27 to TRBJ2-7, with D possibly matching TRBD1 (5 bases). The CDR3 sequence is 14 residues long. Germline-derived CDR1 and CDR2 are MNHEY and SMNVEV (reference sequence). Trimming took off 3 bases at V and 4 bases at J, with 13 bases between the two ends. CDR3 bases: TGTGCCAGCAGTTTTGGCAGGGAAATTTACGAGCAGTACTTC. Its protein is CASSFGREIYEQYF.

The J gene is TRBJ2-7, the V gene TRBV4-2, with 8 bases identical to TRBD1. The germline gives CDR1 LGHNA, CDR2 YNFKEQ. V shed 4 bases, J shed 2 bases, and the junction held 10 bases outside the gene matches. The CDR3 has 16 amino acids. The CDR3 here is CASSPGAGQGTYEQYF. Written as DNA, the CDR3 is TGTGCCAGCAGCCCCGGGGCTGGACAGGGAACCTACGAGCAGTACTTC.

J is TRBJ1-3 and V is TRBV7-8, with D hard to call. The length of the CDR3 is 14 residues. The germline V gene encodes CDR1 SGHVS and CDR2 FQNEAQ. Trimming pared 5 bases from V and 2 bases from J, leaving 10 bases between. CDR3 nucleotide sequence: TGTGCCAGCAGCCTAGGCGAACCTGGAAACACCATATATTTT. Translation: CASSLGEPGNTIYF.

V usage is TRBV28 and J usage is TRBJ1-6; D is uncertain. The CDR3 has 12 amino acids. Germline V CDR1 and CDR2: MDHEN, SYDVKM. The V gene lost 7 bases and the J gene lost 6 bases, with 7 bases spanning the gap. The CDR3 here is CASTSGNSPLHF. CDR3 in DNA: TGTGCCAGCACCTCCGGTAATTCACCCCTCCACTTT.

V is TRBV11-2 and J is TRBJ1-2; TRBD1 agrees at 7 bases. V lost 1 base and J lost 4; bases outside the gene matches: 3. The germline CDR1 and CDR2 sequences are SGHAT and FQNNGV. The CDR3 is made up of 14 amino acids. CDR3: CASSLGGGVYGYTF. The CDR3 nucleotides are TGTGCCAGCAGCTTAGGAGGGGGCGTCTATGGCTACACCTTC.

CDR3 bases: TGCGCCAGCAGCCCAGACCCGGGACAGAACTATGGCTACACCTTC. This translates into CASSPDPGQNYGYTF. The rearrangement joins TRBV5-1 to TRBJ1-2, with TRBD1 identical over 7 bases. Trimming removed 4 bases from V and 2 bases from J; junction bases left unmatched: 8. From germline, CDR1 is SGHRS and CDR2 YFSETQ. The CDR3 is 15 residues long.

The rearrangement links TRBV4-3 to TRBJ1-5, with TRBD1 matching 7 bases. J lost 1 base, V lost 4 bases, and 1 base had no gene match. CDR3 length equals 14 residues. Germline V gene sequence: CDR1 LGHNA, CDR2 YSLEER. The DNA of the CDR3 is TGCGCCAGCAGCCCGGGACAGAGCAATCAGCCCCAGCATTTT. This codes for CASSPGQSNQPQHF.

The chain couples TRBV7-9 to TRBJ1-1, with D perhaps matching TRBD1 (6 bases). In germline, CDR1 is SEHNR, CDR2 FQNEAQ (reference sequence). Trimming removed 2 bases at V and 9 bases at J, with 13 bases between. This CDR3 has 13 residues. CDR3 amino acids: CASSLTGQTQAFF. CDR3 nucleotide sequence: TGTGCCAGCAGCTTAACTGGACAGACTCAAGCTTTCTTT. Drawing the rest from reference TRBV7-9 and TRBJ1-1, the complete variable domain is DTGVSQNPRHKITKRGQNVTFRCDPISEHNRLYWYRQTLGQGPEFLTYFQNEAQLEKSRLLSDRFSAERPKGSFSTLEIQRTEQGDSAMYLCASSLTGQTQAFFGQGTRLTVV.

V and J are TRBV7-2 and TRBJ1-2, with a weak D call TRBD1 (6 bases). The CDR3 length is 14 residues. Germline V gene lookup returns CDR1 SGHTA and CDR2 FQGNSA. V shed 2 bases and J shed 2 bases, with 9 bases lying between them. The CDR3 region is CASSLTTGNYGYTF. The CDR3 coding sequence is TGTGCCAGCAGCTTAACGACAGGCAACTATGGCTACACCTTC.

The chain joins TRBV7-3 to TRBJ2-1, with D possibly TRBD1 on 6 matching bases. The length of the CDR3 is 15 residues. CDR1 is SGHTA and CDR2 is FQGTGA in the germline V gene. Between the trimmed V and J ends, which lost 1 base and 6 bases, there was a span of 13 bases. CDR3 protein: CASSLNGGASNEQFF. CDR3 bases: TGTGCCAGCAGCTTAAATGGGGGCGCCTCCAATGAGCAGTTCTTC.

V usage is TRBV9 and J usage is TRBJ1-5; the D is unclear. Trimming cost V 2 bases and J 6 bases, with 9 bases left between them. The CDR3 consists of 13 residues. Germline-derived CDR1 and CDR2 are SGDLS and YYNGEE. The CDR3 sequence: CASSVGEGQPQHF. CDR3 DNA sequence: TGTGCCAGCAGCGTGGGTGAGGGTCAGCCCCAGCATTTT.